This paragraph reports one TCR beta chain. This entry is derived from a study of early T cells in non-severe SARS-CoV-2 infection. TCRdb analysed the 5' RACE reads with MiXCR anew, one entry per CDR3 protein. The top ten clones hold approximately 4% of a sample with tens of thousands of distinct CDR3 sequences, 7.5% to 9% of them seen once. Per germline, CDR1 LNHDA and CDR2 SQIVND (reference sequence). The CDR3 has 14 residues. The V gene lost 8 bases and the J gene lost 0 bases, with 14 bases spanning the gap. The chain has TRBV19 and TRBJ2-7; TRBD2 might be the D (5 bases). The receptor comes from an adult who was a healthcare worker with PCR-confirmed SARS-CoV-2 infection or an uninfected control (not recorded which). Sequenced material: whole blood, taken at baseline. The chain's CDR3 is CASGLFGSSYEQYF. In nucleotides, the CDR3 is TGTGCCAGTGGCCTTTTTGGGAGCTCCTACGAGCAGTACTTC.